This paragraph covers one T cell receptor (beta chain) sequence. Its antigen remains unidentified. This CDR3 is 16 amino acids long. The J segment lost 5 bases and the V segment lost 1 base, leaving 10 bases of the junction unmatched. The V gene's germline CDR1 is LGHNT and CDR2 FRNRAP. Using immunoSEQ multiplex PCR, the repertoire was profiled, and TCRdb retains in-frame clones only, with some absent. This repertoire shows fewer than 75,000 clones, approximately 90% found once; its top ten account for 2.5% to 3%. The data stem from a study of OX40 agonist ivuxolimab in advanced cancers. General observations from the study: In a subset of nonresponders, normalized T-cell clonal expansion was also low. Antigens targeted by the expanded peripheral T cells were not determined. Some of the lowest clonal expansion was seen in partial responders at 0.1-3.0 mg/kg.

The V gene is TRBV12-5, the J gene TRBJ1-1; 7 bases match TRBD1. The material was CD4+ or CD8+ T cells sorted from blood, obtained in a trial of the OX40 agonist ivuxolimab. This TCR was recovered from an adult with an advanced solid tumor such as melanoma, head and neck, liver or kidney cancer. The CDR3 nucleotides are TGTGCTAGTGGTTTGGACGCGAACAGGGGTCAGACTGAAGCTTTCTTT. Amino acids: CASGLDANRGQTEAFF.